This T cell receptor beta chain derives from a study of blood T cell repertoires in COVID-19 (TCRdb year 2020). At the level of the whole study: Samples covering the acute and convalescent phases of COVID-19 were provided by collaborators in the United States, Italy and Spain. The prospective study material was composed of cDNA or gDNA derived from T cells, B-cell-depleted T cells, or PBMCs. Deeply sampled blood TCRbeta repertoires from subjects exposed to, actively infected with, or recovered from COVID-19 were included in the dataset. The repertoires were released in a freely available public database intended as a resource for research on the immune response to SARS-CoV-2. The samples were drawn from the first 160 participants of the ongoing ImmuneRACE study and from 1,254 subjects provided by 6 global collaborators. Nearly every sample came with metadata listing a de-identified subject ID, COVID-19 status, age in years and sex. HLA class I and class II types, where available, came from metadata supplied by the sample provider rather than from assay-based typing. General conclusions and limits of the study: How much clinical and demographic metadata was included differed by source and by participant, and the metadata was provided uncurated.

The immunoSEQ Assay, a bias-controlled multiplex PCR, was used to amplify TCRbeta CDR3 regions from genomic DNA. The published analysis was carried out like this. Nucleated cell counts per sample were estimated from amplification of reference gene primers within the assay. To quantify the absolute abundance of each unique TCRbeta CDR3 rearrangement, sequence reads were collapsed and filtered. For each sample, productive Simpson clonality was calculated as the square root of Simpson's diversity index over productive rearrangements. Not all clones reach the TCRdb copy of this immuneACCESS table, which keeps in-frame sequences only. Checked studies attribute under half of the gap to unresolved V genes and leave the rest unexplained. V and J calls and clone size are as listed in that table; D and trimming were resolved from the DNA. This sample has around 400,000 clones in its table, and approximately 87% of those were observed once. The ten largest clones capture about 10% of the sample.

On this clone: What this receptor recognizes is not known. No base-level quality is on record; no much larger clone is a single base apart.

In Seattle, one collaborating source enrolled patients while the infection was active and tracked those patients longitudinally over the course of disease. Each collaborating institution followed its own protocols to collect whole blood in K2EDTA tubes. For TCRbeta analysis, collaborators shipped samples as frozen whole blood, isolated PBMCs, or DNA extracted from either of those sample types. The TCR was taken from a young woman with COVID-19, enrolled during active disease. Sequenced material: peripheral blood.

For the CDR3, the sequence is CASSSGTSGRNEQFF. DNA sequence: TGTGCCAGCAGTTCTGGGACTAGCGGGAGGAATGAGCAGTTCTTC. The rearrangement joined TRBV27 to TRBJ2-1; a stretch of 15 junction bases matches TRBD2. Germline trimming: 4 bases from V, 7 bases from J; junction bases outside gene matches: 2. According to the germline V gene (reference sequence), CDR1 reads MNHEY and CDR2 reads SMNVEV. The cysteine opens and the phenylalanine closes a CDR3 of 15 amino acids. The entry retains the CDR3 DNA only, 45 bases that are in frame from base 1.